These 12 T cell receptor beta chains were all obtained from the same sample, sequenced in a study of T cells in Graves' hyperthyroidism and ophthalmopathy. It was RNA transcripts that yielded the amplified TCR beta CDR3 regions. RT-PCR in the first round (using the HTBI primer set) targeted the TCR CDR3. A single record per CDR3 protein comes from TCRdb applying MiXCR to the multiplex PCR reads. The sample holds about 520,000 distinct CDR3 sequences; around 21% are singletons and the top ten take about a quarter. Sequencing was done on a sample of blood. All receptors derive from a man between 18 and 29 years old with Graves' hyperthyroidism.

This clonotype has a count of ten or more. The genes are TRBV7-9 and TRBJ1-1; D is undetermined. CDR3 length equals 14 residues. V was trimmed by 5 bases and J by 3 bases, leaving 13 bases between them. Germline lookup yields CDR1 SEHNR and CDR2 FQNEAQ (reference sequence). The CDR3 DNA reads as TGTGCCAGCAGCCCACCGGGCTCGGACACTGAAGCTTTCTTT. Encoded protein: CASSPPGSDTEAFF.

This clonotype appeared many times. The chain carries TRBV7-9 and TRBJ2-7, with a possible D match to TRBD1 (6 bases). Trimming removed 5 bases at V and 0 bases at J, with 14 bases between. CDR1 and CDR2 from the germline V gene are SEHNR and FQNEAQ (reference sequence). This CDR3 contains 15 residues. CDR3 amino acids: CASSPQTGPSYEQYF. As DNA, the CDR3 is TGTGCCAGCAGCCCCCAGACAGGCCCCTCCTACGAGCAGTACTTC.

This clonotype showed up many times. The chain has TRBV6-2 or TRBV6-3 and TRBJ2-6; D unclear. Germline CDR1 is MNHEY and CDR2 is SVGEGT. V was clipped by 8 bases and J by 0 bases, with 11 bases between them. The CDR3 is made up of 15 amino acids. The CDR3 DNA reads as TGTGCCAGCCACCGAGCAGCCTCTGGGGCCAACGTCCTGACTTTC. As protein: CASHRAASGANVLTF.

This clonotype appeared a few times. The chain combines TRBV30 with TRBJ2-3, with TRBD2 as a possible D gene (6 bases). Per the germline V gene, CDR1 is GTSNPN and CDR2 is SVGIG (reference sequence). The ends were cut back, 2 bases at V and 5 bases at J, with 11 bases in the middle. There are 13 residues in the CDR3. In DNA form, the CDR3 reads TGTGCCTGGAGTCACCTGGGGGGAGATACGCAGTATTTT. It codes for CAWSHLGGDTQYF. Full variable domain (missing parts from reference TRBV30 and TRBJ2-3): SQTIHQWPATLVQPVGSPLSLECTVEGTSNPNLYWYRQAAGRGLQLLFYSVGIGQISSEVPQNLSASRPQDRQFILSSKKLLLSDSGFYLCAWSHLGGDTQYFGPGTRLTVL.

This chain joins TRBV27 and TRBJ1-1, with D uncertain. This CDR3 spans 13 amino acids. CDR1 MNHEY and CDR2 SMNVEV come from the germline V gene (reference sequence). Trimming removed 5 bases from V and 4 bases from J, with 11 bases in between. The CDR3 sequence: CASSPNKGTEAFF. The CDR3 nucleotides read TGTGCCAGCAGTCCGAACAAGGGCACTGAAGCTTTCTTT.

There are many counts of this clonotype. The chain has TRBV2 and TRBJ1-1; 8 bases match TRBD1. From germline, CDR1 is SNHLY and CDR2 FYNNEI. Unmatched junction bases numbered 3, after V lost 3 bases and J lost 6 bases. CDR3 length equals 13 residues. The CDR3 spells CASSEDRVAEAFF. CDR3 in DNA: TGTGCCAGCAGTGAGGACAGGGTGGCTGAAGCTTTCTTT.

This chain uses TRBV7-6 with TRBJ1-5; D is perhaps TRBD1 (6 bases). The CDR3 is 16 amino acids. The germline CDR1 and CDR2 sequences are SGHVS and FNYEAQ. With 1 base removed from V and 3 bases from J, the gap between germline ends came to 13 bases. As DNA, the CDR3 is TGTGCCAGCAGCTTAGGGGGGGCAGGCCCCAATCAGCCCCAGCATTTT. This codes for CASSLGGAGPNQPQHF.

This clonotype was observed at least ten times. V usage is TRBV5-1 and J usage is TRBJ1-1, with TRBD1 identical over 7 bases. V lost 1 base to trimming and J lost 3 bases; unmatched junction nucleotides: 3. CDR3 length: 14 amino acids. Germline values: CDR1 SGHRS, CDR2 YFSETQ. CDR3 bases: TGCGCCAGCAGCTTGCAGGGGGAATACACTGAAGCTTTCTTT. It yields the protein CASSLQGEYTEAFF.

This clonotype was counted at least ten times. The chain links TRBV20-1 to TRBJ2-5; D is possibly TRBD1 or TRBD2 (6 bases each). Germline V gene lookup returns CDR1 DFQATT and CDR2 SNEGSKA (reference sequence). This CDR3 contains 14 residues. V dropped 5 bases and J dropped 5 bases, with 18 bases sitting between them. CDR3 coding DNA: TGCAGTGCTCTCACTGGGGGGCAGGGGGAGACCCAGTACTTC. Translating it yields CSALTGGQGETQYF.

This clonotype was counted between two and nine times. This CDR3 reads CASSLEEGKNIQYF. Written as DNA, the CDR3 is TGTGCCAGCAGCCTAGAAGAGGGCAAAAACATTCAGTACTTC. The chain recombines TRBV7-6 with TRBJ2-4, with D tentatively TRBD2 (5 bases). Trimming stripped 5 bases from V and 3 bases from J, with 11 bases between. There are 14 residues in the CDR3. CDR1 is SGHVS and CDR2 is FNYEAQ in the germline V gene.

This clonotype was detected ten times or more. The chain recombines TRBV20-1 with TRBJ2-6; D unresolved. Germline lookup yields CDR1 DFQATT and CDR2 SNEGSKA (reference sequence). CDR3 length equals 14 residues. Trimming removed 3 bases from V and 0 bases from J, with 6 bases in between. The CDR3 protein is CSARPDSGANVLTF. The DNA of the CDR3 is TGCAGTGCTAGGCCGGACTCTGGGGCCAACGTCCTGACTTTC.

At least ten counts were recorded for this clonotype. This sequence joins TRBV6-1 and TRBJ1-1, with D maybe TRBD1 (6 bases). This CDR3 is built from 12 residues. In germline, CDR1 is MNHNS, CDR2 SASEGT. The ends were cut back, 6 bases at V and 5 bases at J, with 10 bases in the middle. The CDR3 protein is CASRGGWTEAFF. In DNA form, the CDR3 reads TGTGCCAGCAGAGGGGGGTGGACTGAAGCTTTCTTT.